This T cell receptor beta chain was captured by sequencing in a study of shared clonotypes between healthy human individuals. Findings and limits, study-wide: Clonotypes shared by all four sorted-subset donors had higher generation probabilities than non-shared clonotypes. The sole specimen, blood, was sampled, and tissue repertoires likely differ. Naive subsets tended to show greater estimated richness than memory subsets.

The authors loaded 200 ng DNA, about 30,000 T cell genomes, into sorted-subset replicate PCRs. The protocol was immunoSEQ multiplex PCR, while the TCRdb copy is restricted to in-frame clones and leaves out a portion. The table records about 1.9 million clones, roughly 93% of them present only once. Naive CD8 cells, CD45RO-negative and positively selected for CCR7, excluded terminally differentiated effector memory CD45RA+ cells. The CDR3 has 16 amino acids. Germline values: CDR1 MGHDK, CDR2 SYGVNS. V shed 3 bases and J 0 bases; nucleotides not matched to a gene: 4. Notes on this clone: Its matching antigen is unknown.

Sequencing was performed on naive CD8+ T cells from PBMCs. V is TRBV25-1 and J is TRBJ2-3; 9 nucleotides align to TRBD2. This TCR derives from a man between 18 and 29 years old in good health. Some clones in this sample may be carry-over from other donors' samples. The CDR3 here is CASSEPSGTSTDTQYF. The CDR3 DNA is TGTGCCAGCAGTGAGCCTAGCGGGACTAGCACAGATACGCAGTATTTT.